This TCR beta chain was profiled in a study of blood T cell repertoires in COVID-19. The germline V gene encodes CDR1 LGHNA and CDR2 YNFKEQ. The CDR3 runs to 17 residues. Trimming removed 0 bases at V and 1 base at J, with 13 bases between. This clone was counted ten times or more. Generated by immunoSEQ multiplex PCR, the TCRdb table keeps only in-frame clones and is missing some. The sample has about 190,000 clones; roughly 86% are singletons. The V gene is TRBV4-2, the J gene TRBJ2-4; D is uncertain. The receptor's source is a woman in her 70s with active or convalescent COVID-19. The sample taken for sequencing was peripheral blood. CDR3 amino acids: CASSQEVRFGAKNIQYF. CDR3 DNA sequence: TGTGCCAGCAGCCAAGAAGTACGCTTCGGGGCCAAAAACATTCAGTACTTC.